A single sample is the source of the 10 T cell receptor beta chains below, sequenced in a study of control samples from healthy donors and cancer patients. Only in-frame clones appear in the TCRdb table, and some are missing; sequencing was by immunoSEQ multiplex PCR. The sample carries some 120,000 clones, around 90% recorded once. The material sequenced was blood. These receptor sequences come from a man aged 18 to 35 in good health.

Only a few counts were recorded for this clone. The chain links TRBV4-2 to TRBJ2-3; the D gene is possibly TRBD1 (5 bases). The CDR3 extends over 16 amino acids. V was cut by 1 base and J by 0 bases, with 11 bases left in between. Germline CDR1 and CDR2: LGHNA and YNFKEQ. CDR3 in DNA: TGTGCCAGCAGCCAAGTAGTTGACAGAAGCACAGATACGCAGTATTTT. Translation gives CASSQVVDRSTDTQYF.

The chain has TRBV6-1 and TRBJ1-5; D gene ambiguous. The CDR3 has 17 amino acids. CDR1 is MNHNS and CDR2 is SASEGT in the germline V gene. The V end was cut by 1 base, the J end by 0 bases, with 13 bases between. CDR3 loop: CASSEGAAGYSNQPQHF. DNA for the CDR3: TGTGCCAGCAGTGAAGGGGCGGCAGGTTATAGCAATCAGCCCCAGCATTTT.

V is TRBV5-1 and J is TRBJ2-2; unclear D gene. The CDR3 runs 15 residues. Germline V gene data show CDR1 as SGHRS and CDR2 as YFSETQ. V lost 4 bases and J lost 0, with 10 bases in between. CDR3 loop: CASSADGTNTGELFF. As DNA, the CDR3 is TGCGCCAGCAGCGCGGACGGAACGAACACCGGGGAGCTGTTTTTT.

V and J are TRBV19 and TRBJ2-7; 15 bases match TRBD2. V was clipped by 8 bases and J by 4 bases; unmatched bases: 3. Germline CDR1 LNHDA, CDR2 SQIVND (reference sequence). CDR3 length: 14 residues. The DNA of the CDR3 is TGTGCCAGTGGACTAGCGGGAGGGCCTTACGAGCAGTACGTC. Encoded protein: CASGLAGGPYEQYV.

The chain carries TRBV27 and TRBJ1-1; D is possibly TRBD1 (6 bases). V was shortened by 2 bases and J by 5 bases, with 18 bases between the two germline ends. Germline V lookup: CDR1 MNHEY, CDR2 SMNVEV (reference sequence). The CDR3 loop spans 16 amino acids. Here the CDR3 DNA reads TGTGCCAGCAGTTTAGTGTTGGGGGGCGTAGGGACTGAAGCTTTCTTT. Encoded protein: CASSLVLGGVGTEAFF.

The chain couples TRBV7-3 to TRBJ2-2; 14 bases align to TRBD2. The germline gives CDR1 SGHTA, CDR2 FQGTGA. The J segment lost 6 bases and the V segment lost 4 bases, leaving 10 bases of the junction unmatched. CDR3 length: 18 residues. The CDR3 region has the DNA TGTGCCAGCAGCTCCCAGACTAGCGGGGGGGCCTTGGCCGGGGAGCTGTTTTTT. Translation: CASSSQTSGGALAGELFF.

In DNA form, the CDR3 reads TGTGCCAGCAGCGTAGGACTAGCGGGAGGGACCGGGGAGCTGTTTTTT. This encodes CASSVGLAGGTGELFF. The chain has TRBV9 and TRBJ2-2; 14 bases map to TRBD2. There are 16 residues in the CDR3. V was clipped by 0 bases and J by 5 bases; unmatched bases: 0. Germline assignment: CDR1 SGDLS and CDR2 YYNGEE.

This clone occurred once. The DNA of the CDR3 is TGCGCCAGCAGCCAATCGGGGGTCGGGGAGTTTCAATTCTCTGGAAACACCATATATTTT. This translates into CASSQSGVGEFQFSGNTIYF. The V and J genes are TRBV4-1 and TRBJ1-3; a weak D match, TRBD1 (5 bases). Germline CDR1 reads MGHRA; CDR2 reads YSYEKL. The CDR3 consists of 20 residues. The ends were cut back, 2 bases at V and 0 bases at J, with 23 bases in the middle.

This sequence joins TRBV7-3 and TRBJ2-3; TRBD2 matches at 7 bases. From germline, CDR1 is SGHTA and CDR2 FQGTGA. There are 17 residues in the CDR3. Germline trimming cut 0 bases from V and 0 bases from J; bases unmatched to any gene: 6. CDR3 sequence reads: CASSLTPRGYSTDTQYF. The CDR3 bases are TGTGCCAGCAGCTTAACTCCGCGGGGGTATAGCACAGATACGCAGTATTTT.

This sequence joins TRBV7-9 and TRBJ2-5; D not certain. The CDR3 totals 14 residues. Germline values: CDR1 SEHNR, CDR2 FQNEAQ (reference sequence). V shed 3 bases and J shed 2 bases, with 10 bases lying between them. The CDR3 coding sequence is TGTGCCAGCAGCTTCGAAGGGAAACAAGAGACCCAGTACTTC. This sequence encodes CASSFEGKQETQYF.